One and the same sample provided the 20 T cell receptor beta chains below, sequenced in a study of CD8 T cells in ankylosing spondylitis. TCRdb reanalysed the 5' RACE reads using MiXCR and keeps one entry per CDR3 protein. The profile covers fewer than 550,000 distinct CDR3 sequences, with approximately 5% appearing a single time and approximately 4% taken by the ten largest. Whole-study findings and limits: A motif of 7 to 9 highly homologous TCR beta variants was seen as apparently characteristic of ankylosing spondylitis blood.

No antigen has been identified for these receptors. The sample taken for sequencing was blood, either unsorted or a sorted T cell fraction (not recorded which). Receptors originate from a male donor with ankylosing spondylitis.

Ten or more counts support this clonotype. The chain couples TRBV15 to TRBJ2-7; D gene uncertain. Germline V gene data show CDR1 as LNHNV and CDR2 as YYDKDF (reference sequence). The ends were cut back, 0 bases at V and 0 bases at J, with 12 bases in the middle. The CDR3 length is 16 residues. The CDR3 loop reads CATSRDHVFTSYEQYF. CDR3 DNA: TGTGCCACCAGCAGAGATCACGTATTCACCTCCTACGAGCAGTACTTC.

The table lists this clonotype with many counts. The V and J genes are TRBV5-5 and TRBJ2-1; the D is unclear. Germline V gives CDR1 SGHKS, CDR2 YYEKEE (reference sequence). The CDR3 runs to 13 residues. V was cut by 0 bases and J by 5 bases, with 6 bases left in between. The DNA for the CDR3 is TGTGCCAGCAGCTTGGGGCAGCACAATGAGCAGTTCTTC. Protein sequence: CASSLGQHNEQFF.

This clonotype has a handful of counts. CDR3 sequence reads: CATSDPPGAGDIDTQYF. The CDR3 DNA sequence: TGTGCCACCAGTGATCCGCCCGGGGCGGGAGATATAGATACGCAGTATTTT. The chain recombines TRBV24-1 with TRBJ2-3; 7 bases are a match to TRBD2. Germline V lookup: CDR1 KGHDR, CDR2 SFDVKD. V shed 3 bases and J 5 bases; nucleotides not matched to a gene: 13. The CDR3 runs to 17 residues.

At least ten counts were recorded for this clonotype. The chain is built from TRBV4-2 and TRBJ1-5; the D is unclear. This CDR3 has 15 residues. V was clipped by 5 bases and J by 6 bases, with 17 bases between them. Germline V gene data show CDR1 as LGHNA and CDR2 as YNFKEQ. The CDR3 nucleotides read TGTGCCAGCAGCGTCGGGGTTAATGAAGGTCAGCCCCAGCATTTT. Protein sequence: CASSVGVNEGQPQHF.

At least ten counts were recorded for this clonotype. The chain uses TRBV24-1 and TRBJ2-3; TRBD2 is a possible D gene (5 bases). The germline V gene encodes CDR1 KGHDR and CDR2 SFDVKD. V was trimmed by 9 bases and J by 6 bases, leaving 18 bases between them. The CDR3 has 14 amino acids. CDR3 sequence reads: CATGGSGSRDTQYF. The CDR3 DNA sequence: TGTGCCACCGGAGGAAGCGGCTCGAGGGATACGCAGTATTTT.

This clonotype was counted at least ten times. The chain carries TRBV4-1 and TRBJ1-5, with D perhaps matching TRBD1 (5 bases). Trimming took 1 base from V and 1 from J, leaving 14 bases between them. The CDR3 covers 17 residues. The germline V gene has CDR1 MGHRA and CDR2 YSYEKL. CDR3 nucleotides: TGCGCCAGCAGCCAAGGAAACAGGTGGAACAGCAATCAGCCCCAGCATTTT. Translation gives CASSQGNRWNSNQPQHF.

To note about this clonotype: This could be a read error, since a much larger clone is one nucleotide away. CDR3 bases: TGTGCCAGCAGATCCCGGCAAGAGACCCAGTACTTC. Residues: CASRSRQETQYF. The V gene is TRBV7-9, the J gene TRBJ2-5, with D unresolved. The length of the CDR3 is 12 residues. Per germline, CDR1 SEHNR and CDR2 FQNEAQ (reference sequence). V was shortened by 6 bases and J by 2 bases, with 7 bases between the two germline ends.

This clonotype was recorded at least ten times. The genes are TRBV30 and TRBJ2-7, with D unclear. The germline V gene encodes CDR1 GTSNPN and CDR2 SVGIG (reference sequence). The CDR3 spans 11 residues. Trimming took 1 base from V and 4 from J, leaving 5 bases between them. Here the CDR3 DNA reads TGTGCCTGGAGTGGCAGGTACGAGCAGTACTTC. Translated: CAWSGRYEQYF.

In this sample, this clonotype turned up many times. V and J are TRBV7-9 and TRBJ2-1; D remains ambiguous. This CDR3 has 15 residues. Germline V gene data show CDR1 as SEHNR and CDR2 as FQNEAQ (reference sequence). V lost 5 bases and J 2 bases, leaving 13 bases between the germline ends. DNA for the CDR3: TGTGCCAGCAGCCCCCGTGGGTTTACCTACAATGAGCAGTTCTTC. This encodes CASSPRGFTYNEQFF.

At least ten counts were recorded for this clonotype. V gene TRBV5-1 combines with J gene TRBJ2-3, with a possible D match to TRBD1 (6 bases). With 4 bases removed from V and 3 bases from J, the gap between germline ends came to 15 bases. The CDR3 runs 15 residues. Germline V lookup: CDR1 SGHRS, CDR2 YFSETQ. The CDR3 nucleotides are TGCGCCAGCAGCCCTGAACCGGGACAAACAGATACGCAGTATTTT. It encodes CASSPEPGQTDTQYF.

In this sample, this clonotype turned up many times. J is TRBJ2-2 and V is TRBV28, with D unresolved. CDR3 length: 16 amino acids. Looked up from germline, CDR1 is MDHEN and CDR2 is SYDVKM. The V end was cut by 5 bases, the J end by 6 bases, with 19 bases between. The CDR3 spells CASSPTSGNGPGELFF. The CDR3 coding sequence is TGTGCCAGCAGTCCGACATCTGGAAATGGACCCGGGGAGCTGTTTTTT.

This clonotype showed up many times. The V call is TRBV7-2, the J call TRBJ1-2; D perhaps matches TRBD1 (6 bases). The CDR3 spans 14 residues. Germline CDR1 SGHTA, CDR2 FQGNSA. Trimming cost V 8 bases and J 5 bases, with 18 bases left between them. The CDR3 here is CASLLGGGAYGYTF. CDR3 DNA: TGTGCCAGCCTACTTGGCGGGGGGGCTTATGGCTACACCTTC.

This clonotype was detected many times. This chain links TRBV12-3 or TRBV12-4 with TRBJ2-1; the match to TRBD2 covers 13 bases. The CDR3 runs 17 residues. J was trimmed by 7 bases and V by 5 bases; bases with no gene match: 11. Written as DNA, the CDR3 is TGTGCCAGCAGTCGACGAGCGGGGACTAGCGGGAATAATGAGCAGTTCTTC. Encoded protein: CASSRRAGTSGNNEQFF.

This clonotype was recorded a few times. The rearrangement joins TRBV4-3 to TRBJ2-1; possible D gene TRBD2, 6 bases. CDR1 and CDR2 (germline): LGHNA, YSLEER. The CDR3 runs 15 residues. The V end lost 1 base, the J end lost 9 bases, and 16 bases lay between the germline ends. CDR3 in amino acids: CASSQGRSRGGEQFF. Here the CDR3 DNA reads TGCGCCAGCAGCCAAGGAAGATCAAGGGGAGGTGAGCAGTTCTTC.

There are many counts of this clonotype. The V and J genes are TRBV20-1 and TRBJ1-2, with a possible D match to TRBD1 (5 bases). V dropped 3 bases and J dropped 8 bases, with 16 bases sitting between them. The CDR3 length is 13 residues. Germline V gene data show CDR1 as DFQATT and CDR2 as SNEGSKA (reference sequence). CDR3 in DNA: TGCAGTGCTAGTTTGTCAGGTTGGGGCGGCTACACCTTC. It codes for CSASLSGWGGYTF.

Concerning this clonotype: One end of the junction fails to match germline, which may point to a read error. V and J are TRBV7-9 and TRBJ2-3; D is perhaps TRBD1 (5 bases). This CDR3 is 14 amino acids long. Germline V gene data show CDR1 as SEHNR and CDR2 as FQNEAQ (reference sequence). In DNA, the CDR3 is TGTGCCAGCAGCGTGATACAGGCCGCAGATACGCGGTATTTT. Translation: CASSVIQAADTRYF. Supplemented by reference TRBV7-9 and TRBJ2-3, the full variable domain reads DTGVSQNPRHKITKRGQNVTFRCDPISEHNRLYWYRQTLGQGPEFLTYFQNEAQLEKSRLLSDRFSAERPKGSFSTLEIQRTEQGDSAMYLCASSVIQAADTRYFGPGTRLTVL.

This clonotype was recorded at least ten times. V gene TRBV20-1 combines with J gene TRBJ2-3, with 9 nucleotides matching TRBD2. V trimming: 6 bases; J trimming: 2 bases; junction bases outside the gene matches: 9. Germline CDR1 DFQATT, CDR2 SNEGSKA (reference sequence). The CDR3 consists of 15 residues. The CDR3 nucleotides read TGCAGTGCCCCCTTTGGCGGGAGGGCCACAGATACGCAGTATTTT. Its translation: CSAPFGGRATDTQYF.

The chain employs TRBV7-8 and TRBJ2-3; perhaps D is TRBD1 or TRBD2 (5 bases each). Germline CDR1 reads SGHVS; CDR2 reads FQNEAQ. Deletions cut 8 bases from V and 10 bases from J, with 13 bases between. CDR3 size: 11 residues. CDR3 sequence (DNA): TGTGCCAGCGGGGCGGAGGACCCGCAGTATTTT. Its translation is CASGAEDPQYF.

This clonotype came up many times. This rearrangement joins TRBV5-1 to TRBJ1-1; D gene unclear. The CDR3 is 16 amino acids. Looked up from germline, CDR1 is SGHRS and CDR2 is YFSETQ. Trimming removed 0 bases from V and 5 bases from J, with 17 bases in between. The CDR3 loop is CASSLAGGRVATEAFF. The CDR3 DNA is TGCGCCAGCAGCTTGGCGGGCGGTAGGGTAGCTACTGAAGCTTTCTTT.

V is TRBV11-2 and J is TRBJ1-2, with TRBD1 as a possible D gene (6 bases). Trimming removed 4 bases from V and 0 bases from J, with 9 bases in between. The CDR3 has 14 amino acids. The germline gives CDR1 SGHAT, CDR2 FQNNGV. CDR3 DNA: TGTGCCAGCAGCTGGGGACAAGCTAACTATGGCTACACCTTC. This encodes CASSWGQANYGYTF.